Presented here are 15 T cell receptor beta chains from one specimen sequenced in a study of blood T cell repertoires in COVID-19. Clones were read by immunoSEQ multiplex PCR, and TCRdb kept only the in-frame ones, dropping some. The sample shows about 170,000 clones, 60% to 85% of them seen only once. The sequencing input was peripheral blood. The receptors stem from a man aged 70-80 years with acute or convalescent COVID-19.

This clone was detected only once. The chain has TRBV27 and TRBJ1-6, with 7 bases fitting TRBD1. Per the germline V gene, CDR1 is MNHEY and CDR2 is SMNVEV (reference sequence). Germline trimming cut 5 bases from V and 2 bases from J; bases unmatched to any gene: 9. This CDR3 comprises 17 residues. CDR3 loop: CASSPLTGVTYNSPLHF. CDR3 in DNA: TGTGCCAGCAGTCCATTAACAGGGGTAACCTATAATTCACCCCTCCACTTT.

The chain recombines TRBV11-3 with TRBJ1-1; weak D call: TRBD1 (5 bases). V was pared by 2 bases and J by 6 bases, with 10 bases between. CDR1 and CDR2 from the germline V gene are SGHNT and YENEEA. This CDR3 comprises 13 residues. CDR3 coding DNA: TGTGCCAGCAGCTTAAATGGGGGGGCTGAAGCTTTCTTT. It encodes CASSLNGGAEAFF.

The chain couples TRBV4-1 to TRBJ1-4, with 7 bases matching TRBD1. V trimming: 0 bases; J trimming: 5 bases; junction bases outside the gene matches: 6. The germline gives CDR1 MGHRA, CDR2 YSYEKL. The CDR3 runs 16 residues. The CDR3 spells CASSQDRDSLNEKLFF. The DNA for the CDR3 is TGCGCCAGCAGCCAAGATCGGGACAGCCTAAATGAAAAACTGTTTTTT.

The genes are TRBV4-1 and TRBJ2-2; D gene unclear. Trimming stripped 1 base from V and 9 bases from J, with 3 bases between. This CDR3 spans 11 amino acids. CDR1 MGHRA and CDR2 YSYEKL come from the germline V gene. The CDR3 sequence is CASSQVRELFF. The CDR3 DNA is TGCGCCAGCAGCCAAGTTAGGGAGCTGTTTTTT.

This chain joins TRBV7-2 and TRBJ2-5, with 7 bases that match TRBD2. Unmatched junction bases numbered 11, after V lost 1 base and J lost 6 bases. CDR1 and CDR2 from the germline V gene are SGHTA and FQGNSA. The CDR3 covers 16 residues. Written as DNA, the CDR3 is TGTGCCAGCAGCTTAGGATCGGCTAGCGGTGGAAAGACCCAGTACTTC. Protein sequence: CASSLGSASGGKTQYF.

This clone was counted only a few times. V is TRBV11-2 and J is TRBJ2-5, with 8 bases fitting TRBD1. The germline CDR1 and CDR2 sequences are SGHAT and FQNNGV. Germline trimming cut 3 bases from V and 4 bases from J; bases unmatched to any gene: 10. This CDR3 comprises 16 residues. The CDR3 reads CASSFLGTGQGETQYF. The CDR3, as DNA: TGTGCCAGCAGCTTCTTGGGGACCGGACAGGGAGAGACCCAGTACTTC.

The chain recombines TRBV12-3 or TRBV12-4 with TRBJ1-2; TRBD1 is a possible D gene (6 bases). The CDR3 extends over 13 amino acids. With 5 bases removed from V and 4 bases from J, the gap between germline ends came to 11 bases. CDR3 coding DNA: TGTGCCAGCAGTCCACAGGGCTTCTATGGCTACACCTTC. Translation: CASSPQGFYGYTF.

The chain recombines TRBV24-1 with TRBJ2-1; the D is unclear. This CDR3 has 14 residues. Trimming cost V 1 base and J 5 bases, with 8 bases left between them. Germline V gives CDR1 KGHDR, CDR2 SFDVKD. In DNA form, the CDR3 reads TGTGCCACCAGTGATTTTAATTTTAACAATGAGCAGTTCTTC. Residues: CATSDFNFNNEQFF.

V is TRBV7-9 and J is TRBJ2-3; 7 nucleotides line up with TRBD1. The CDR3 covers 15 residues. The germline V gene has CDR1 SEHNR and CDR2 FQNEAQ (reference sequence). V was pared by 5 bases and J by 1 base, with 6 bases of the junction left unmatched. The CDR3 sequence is CASSAPGQRTDTQYF. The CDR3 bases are TGTGCCAGCAGCGCCCCGGGACAGCGCACAGATACGCAGTATTTT.

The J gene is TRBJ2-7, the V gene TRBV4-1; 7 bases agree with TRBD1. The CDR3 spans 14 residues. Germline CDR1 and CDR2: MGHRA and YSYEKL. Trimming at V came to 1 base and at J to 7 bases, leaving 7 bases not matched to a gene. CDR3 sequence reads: CASSQGDSRLEQYF. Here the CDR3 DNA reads TGCGCCAGCAGCCAAGGGGACAGCCGTCTAGAGCAGTACTTC.

The CDR3 reads CASSPPTAGNTIYF. DNA for the CDR3: TGTGCCAGCAGCCCACCGACAGCCGGAAACACCATATATTTT. V is TRBV5-6 and J is TRBJ1-3; TRBD1 is a possible D gene (5 bases). The CDR3 covers 14 residues. Germline CDR1 is SGHDT and CDR2 is YYEEEE. V lost 4 bases and J 4 bases, leaving 12 bases between the germline ends.

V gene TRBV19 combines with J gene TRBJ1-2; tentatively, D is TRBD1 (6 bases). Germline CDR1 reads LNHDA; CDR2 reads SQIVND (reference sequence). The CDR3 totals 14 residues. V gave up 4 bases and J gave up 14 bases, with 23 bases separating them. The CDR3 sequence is CASSTVRGGGLLTF. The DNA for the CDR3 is TGTGCCAGTAGTACCGTCCGAGGGGGGGGATTGCTAACCTTC. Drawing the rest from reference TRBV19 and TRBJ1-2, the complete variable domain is DGGITQSPKYLFRKEGQNVTLSCEQNLNHDAMYWYRQDPGQGLRLIYYSQIVNDFQKGDIAEGYSVSREKKESFPLTVTSAQKNPTAFYLCASSTVRGGGLLTFGSGTRLTVV.

The CDR3 sequence: CASSTLLAGGNTGELFF. CDR3 bases: TGTGCCAGTAGTACATTACTAGCGGGGGGGAACACCGGGGAGCTGTTTTTT. This chain uses TRBV19 with TRBJ2-2, with 12 bases aligning to TRBD2. The junction had 4 bases not matched to a gene; V was cut back by 4 bases and J by 1 base. The CDR3 is 17 amino acids. CDR1 and CDR2 from the germline V gene are LNHDA and SQIVND (reference sequence).

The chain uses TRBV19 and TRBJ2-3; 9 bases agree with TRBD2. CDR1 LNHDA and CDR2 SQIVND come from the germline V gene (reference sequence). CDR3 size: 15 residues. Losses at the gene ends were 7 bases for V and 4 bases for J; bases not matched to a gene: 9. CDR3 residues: CASTRSSGRADTQYF. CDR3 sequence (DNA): TGTGCCAGTACAAGGAGTAGCGGGAGAGCAGATACGCAGTATTTT.

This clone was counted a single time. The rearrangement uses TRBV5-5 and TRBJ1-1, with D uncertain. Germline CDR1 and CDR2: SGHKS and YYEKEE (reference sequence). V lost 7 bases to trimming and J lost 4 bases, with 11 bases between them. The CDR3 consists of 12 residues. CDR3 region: CASGPSGTEAFF. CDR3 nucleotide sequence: TGTGCCAGCGGCCCCTCGGGCACTGAAGCTTTCTTT.